These 11 T cell receptor beta chains share one sample of origin, sequenced in a study of blood T cell repertoires in COVID-19. The repertoire was sequenced with immunoSEQ multiplex PCR; TCRdb's copy has only in-frame clones and lacks some. The profile shows about 140,000 clones, roughly 84% of them singletons. The sequenced material came from peripheral blood. These receptors all stem from a woman aged 55-70 years with acute or convalescent COVID-19.

The gene calls are TRBV18 and TRBJ1-2; possible D gene TRBD1, 5 bases. CDR3 length equals 16 residues. Germline CDR1 and CDR2: KGHSH and LQKENI. Trimming took off 4 bases at V and 5 bases at J, with 20 bases between the two ends. The CDR3 protein is CASSREVLGVAYGYTF. DNA of the CDR3: TGTGCCAGCTCACGGGAAGTCTTAGGGGTGGCGTATGGCTACACCTTC.

The genes are TRBV6-2 or TRBV6-3 and TRBJ2-1; unclear D gene. Trimming stripped 2 bases from V and 9 bases from J, with 11 bases between. This CDR3 comprises 13 residues. Germline CDR1 reads MNHEY; CDR2 reads SVGEGT. This CDR3 is CASSYETSGEQFF. The CDR3 DNA reads as TGTGCCAGCAGTTACGAAACATCGGGTGAGCAGTTCTTC.

The rearrangement links TRBV9 to TRBJ2-3; 7 bases agree with TRBD1. The ends lost 4 bases at V and 4 bases at J; junction bases unmatched: 6. Germline V lookup: CDR1 SGDLS, CDR2 YYNGEE. This CDR3 comprises 14 residues. Written as DNA, the CDR3 is TGTGCCAGCAGCCTTCAGGGGGTTGCAGATACGCAGTATTTT. Amino acids: CASSLQGVADTQYF.

The chain combines TRBV5-4 with TRBJ2-7; D is perhaps TRBD2 (6 bases). The ends were cut back, 3 bases at V and 0 bases at J, with 13 bases in the middle. The CDR3 is made up of 15 amino acids. In germline, CDR1 is SGHNT, CDR2 YYREEE (reference sequence). CDR3 DNA sequence: TGTGCCAGCAGCTCCTCCCCGGGGGACTCCTACGAGCAGTACTTC. This sequence encodes CASSSSPGDSYEQYF.

V and J are TRBV5-8 and TRBJ1-1; TRBD1 is a possible D gene (5 bases). V lost 7 bases and J lost 4, with 11 bases in between. The CDR3 has 12 amino acids. Germline V gene sequence: CDR1 SGHTS, CDR2 YDEGEE. The CDR3 here is CASVRGITEAFF. The CDR3, as DNA: TGTGCCAGCGTACGGGGGATCACTGAAGCTTTCTTT.

The V gene is TRBV4-1, the J gene TRBJ2-5, with 7 bases matching TRBD2. The CDR3 runs to 16 residues. Unmatched junction bases numbered 12, after V lost 1 base and J lost 7 bases. In germline, CDR1 is MGHRA, CDR2 YSYEKL. The CDR3 DNA reads TGCGCCAGCAGCCAAGCGGGCGGCGGGAGTGGGGTGACCCAGTACTTC. Encoded protein: CASSQAGGGSGVTQYF.

V and J are TRBV7-2 and TRBJ1-1, with TRBD1 identical over 7 bases. With V trimmed by 5 bases and J by 6 bases, 12 bases remained unmatched. The CDR3 extends over 15 amino acids. Germline CDR1 and CDR2: SGHTA and FQGNSA. The CDR3 is CASSAETGLRSEAFF. Written as DNA, the CDR3 is TGTGCCAGCAGCGCCGAGACAGGGCTGAGGTCTGAAGCTTTCTTT.

The V call is TRBV7-2, the J call TRBJ2-3; the D gene is possibly TRBD1 (6 bases). This CDR3 comprises 15 residues. The germline gives CDR1 SGHTA, CDR2 FQGNSA. Between the trimmed V and J ends, which lost 5 bases and 1 base, there was a span of 13 bases. The CDR3 bases are TGTGCCAGCAGCCCAAACAGGGTGCGCACAGATACGCAGTATTTT. This sequence encodes CASSPNRVRTDTQYF.

This chain links TRBV6-4 with TRBJ2-3, with a weak D call TRBD1 (6 bases). Germline CDR1 and CDR2: MRHNA and SNTAGT. This CDR3 is 13 amino acids long. V shed 5 bases and J shed 8 bases, with 14 bases lying between them. CDR3 coding DNA: TGTGCCAGCAGTTCTCATCTAGGGGGTACGCAGTATTTT. It encodes CASSSHLGGTQYF.

This clone was observed once. This chain links TRBV19 with TRBJ2-7; 12 bases agree with TRBD2. V gave up 5 bases and J gave up 3 bases; unmatched junction bases: 5. The CDR3 covers 15 residues. The germline V gene has CDR1 LNHDA and CDR2 SQIVND (reference sequence). The CDR3 is CASSVTSGSSYEQYF. The DNA of the CDR3 is TGTGCCAGTAGTGTGACTAGCGGGAGTAGCTACGAGCAGTACTTC. The entire variable domain, with the rest obtained from reference TRBV19 and TRBJ2-7, is as follows: DGGITQSPKYLFRKEGQNVTLSCEQNLNHDAMYWYRQDPGQGLRLIYYSQIVNDFQKGDIAEGYSVSREKKESFPLTVTSAQKNPTAFYLCASSVTSGSSYEQYFGPGTRLTVT.

The CDR3 region is CASSNRQNTEAFF. The CDR3 DNA is TGTGCCAGCAGTAACAGACAGAACACTGAAGCTTTCTTT. J is TRBJ1-1 and V is TRBV2; D unresolved. Germline CDR1 and CDR2: SNHLY and FYNNEI. This CDR3 region has 13 residues. The V and J ends lost 5 bases and 1 base respectively, with 8 bases between them.